The 14 T cell receptor beta chains in this list originate from one sample, sequenced in a study of OX40 agonist ivuxolimab in advanced cancers. Using immunoSEQ multiplex PCR, the repertoire was profiled, and TCRdb retains in-frame clones only, with some absent. Of tens of thousands of clones listed, 90% to 95% are singletons. This specimen consisted of CD4+ or CD8+ T cells sorted from blood, obtained in a trial of the OX40 agonist ivuxolimab. These receptors were obtained from an adult with an advanced solid tumor such as melanoma, head and neck, liver or kidney cancer.

The chain carries TRBV5-1 and TRBJ2-1; 7 bases line up with TRBD2. Germline V gives CDR1 SGHRS, CDR2 YFSETQ. V shed 4 bases, J shed 9 bases, and the junction held 7 bases outside the gene matches. There are 13 residues in the CDR3. The CDR3 sequence: CASSGSGAGEQFF. As DNA, the CDR3 is TGCGCCAGCAGCGGGAGCGGGGCCGGTGAGCAGTTCTTC.

By share, this clone counts as medium-sized (0.01 to 0.1%). This chain uses TRBV6-6 with TRBJ1-1; D might be TRBD1 (5 bases). Looked up from germline, CDR1 is MNHNY and CDR2 is SVGAGI (reference sequence). Trimming took 5 bases from V and 1 from J, leaving 8 bases between them. The CDR3 extends over 13 amino acids. The CDR3 loop reads CASSDGQNTEAFF. CDR3 DNA: TGTGCCAGCAGTGACGGACAGAACACTGAAGCTTTCTTT.

This clone was observed a single time. The chain is built from TRBV11-1 and TRBJ1-1; maybe TRBD1 (5 bases). Germline V gene lookup returns CDR1 SGHAT and CDR2 FQDESV (reference sequence). Trimming cost V 3 bases and J 5 bases, with 10 bases left between them. This CDR3 contains 13 residues. Here the CDR3 reads CASSFGGDTEAFF. The CDR3 DNA sequence: TGTGCCAGCAGCTTCGGGGGGGATACTGAAGCTTTCTTT.

The rearrangement uses TRBV9 and TRBJ1-1; D gene uncertain. V was clipped by 0 bases and J by 0 bases, with 15 bases between them. CDR1 SGDLS and CDR2 YYNGEE come from the germline V gene. This CDR3 has 17 residues. The CDR3: CASSVEGGVALNTEAFF. The CDR3 DNA is TGTGCCAGCAGCGTAGAAGGAGGTGTGGCATTGAACACTGAAGCTTTCTTT.

V gene TRBV11-3 combines with J gene TRBJ2-5, with D unresolved. Germline CDR1 SGHNT, CDR2 YENEEA. This CDR3 contains 13 residues. Deletions cut 4 bases from V and 2 bases from J, with 8 bases between. CDR3 sequence: CASSSRVQETQYF. CDR3 DNA sequence: TGTGCCAGCAGCTCACGGGTGCAAGAGACCCAGTACTTC.

The CDR3 sequence: CASSGTGDGYTF. The CDR3 DNA sequence: TGTGCCAGCAGCGGGACAGGGGATGGCTACACCTTC. The chain couples TRBV6-1 to TRBJ1-2; 10 bases line up with TRBD1. Germline CDR1 MNHNS, CDR2 SASEGT. The CDR3 extends over 12 amino acids. The V and J ends lost 6 bases and 6 bases, in that order; junction bases with no gene match: 1.

The chain is built from TRBV14 and TRBJ1-1, with D possibly matching TRBD1 (6 bases). The CDR3 extends over 13 amino acids. The V end lost 1 base, the J end lost 8 bases, and 11 bases lay between the germline ends. Germline V gene data show CDR1 as SGHDN and CDR2 as FVKESK. DNA for the CDR3: TGTGCCAGCAGCCAAGGCCGCGGGACAGAAGCTTTCTTT. This codes for CASSQGRGTEAFF.

The chain has TRBV29-1 and TRBJ1-2; TRBD1 aligns across 10 bases. Germline CDR1 is SQVTM and CDR2 is ANQGSEA. CDR3 size: 16 residues. Germline trimming cut 5 bases from V and 5 bases from J; bases unmatched to any gene: 14. The CDR3 DNA reads as TGCAGCGTTCGGCTTTACGTAGACAGGGGGCGGTATGGCTACACCTTC. Amino acid sequence: CSVRLYVDRGRYGYTF.

The rearrangement uses TRBV5-1 and TRBJ1-1, with 7 bases matching TRBD1. CDR1 SGHRS and CDR2 YFSETQ come from the germline V gene. V was clipped by 5 bases and J by 5 bases; unmatched bases: 9. This CDR3 contains 14 residues. The CDR3 region has the DNA TGCGCCAGCAGTGCGGACAGGCGGGGGACTGAAGCTTTCTTT. The encoded protein is CASSADRRGTEAFF.

This rearrangement joins TRBV27 to TRBJ1-1; TRBD1 aligns across 9 bases. V lost 2 bases to trimming and J lost 12 bases; unmatched junction nucleotides: 7. This CDR3 spans 13 amino acids. Germline values: CDR1 MNHEY, CDR2 SMNVEV (reference sequence). The CDR3 region is CASSLDGTGMTFF. CDR3 in DNA: TGTGCCAGCAGTTTAGACGGGACAGGGATGACTTTCTTT.

The V call is TRBV20-1, the J call TRBJ1-2, with D unresolved. Germline CDR1 is DFQATT and CDR2 is SNEGSKA (reference sequence). The CDR3 is 10 residues long. Trimming shortened V by 2 bases and J by 5 bases, and 3 bases separated the two germline ends. The CDR3 loop is CSARTYGYTF. The CDR3 DNA sequence: TGCAGTGCTAGAACGTATGGCTACACCTTC.

This chain joins TRBV11-1 and TRBJ1-1; D might be TRBD1 (5 bases). Per germline, CDR1 SGHAT and CDR2 FQDESV (reference sequence). V lost 5 bases and J lost 1, with 20 bases in between. The CDR3 totals 17 residues. CDR3 DNA: TGTGCCAGCAGCCCCGCCTCGGGACTAGCAACGAACACTGAAGCTTTCTTT. Its protein is CASSPASGLATNTEAFF.

The chain couples TRBV28 to TRBJ1-1; D gene uncertain. Between the trimmed V and J ends, which lost 4 bases and 2 bases, there was a span of 5 bases. This CDR3 comprises 12 residues. CDR1 and CDR2 from the germline V gene are MDHEN and SYDVKM. The CDR3 DNA is TGTGCCAGCAGTTACATCAACACTGAAGCTTTCTTT. It is translated as CASSYINTEAFF.

The rearrangement links TRBV25-1 to TRBJ2-5; D is unresolved. The CDR3 sequence is 12 residues long. Germline V gene lookup returns CDR1 MGHDK and CDR2 SYGVNS. Trimming removed 11 bases at V and 5 bases at J, with 15 bases between. This chain's CDR3 is CASSLAVETQYF. CDR3 bases: TGTGCCTCCTCTTTGGCAGTTGAGACCCAGTACTTC.